This T cell receptor beta chain appears in the sequencing data of a study of T cells in Graves' hyperthyroidism and ophthalmopathy. The germline V and J ends were trimmed by 0 bases and 5 bases, with 13 bases remaining between them. Per the germline V gene, CDR1 is LGHNA and CDR2 is YNFKEQ. CDR3 length: 15 residues. Exclusion followed for patients with uncontrolled infection, other autoimmune disease, pregnancy or lactation. TCR beta CDR3 region amplification was performed from RNA transcripts. Primed by the HTBI set, a first-round RT-PCR was run on the TCR CDR3. TCRdb re-derived calls from the multiplex PCR reads in MiXCR, one entry per CDR3 protein. The sample consists of about 180,000 distinct CDR3 sequences, over 15% of them appearing once. This clonotype occurred a few times.

This TCR derives from a woman aged 45-65 years with Graves' hyperthyroidism. Sequenced sample: blood. The chain combines TRBV4-2 with TRBJ1-2; D is perhaps TRBD1 (5 bases). CDR3 sequence reads: CASSQDKAGKYGYTF. The CDR3, as DNA: TGTGCCAGCAGCCAAGATAAGGCAGGGAAGTATGGCTACACCTTC.